This T cell receptor beta chain is drawn from a study of blood T cell repertoires in COVID-19. Study at large: The United States, Italy and Spain were the sources of the acute and convalescent COVID-19 samples.

The cohort comprised adults aged about 18 to 90 years residing in under 30 US areas. Participants were placed into cohorts based on the clinical history they reported. Using immunoSEQ multiplex PCR, the repertoire was profiled, and TCRdb retains in-frame clones only, with some absent. Of some 250,000 clones listed, around nine tenths are singletons. The receptor was isolated from a man aged 35 to 55 who had recovered from COVID-19. The sample was PBMCs or T cells enriched from blood (not recorded which).

CDR3 nucleotides: TGTGCCAGCAGCAAAGAGCAGACCGGGACAGGGGGTAACACCGGGGAGCTGTTTTTT. As protein: CASSKEQTGTGGNTGELFF. V and J are TRBV21-1 and TRBJ2-2; TRBD1, the table's D call, was not compared with the DNA. TRBV21-1 is a pseudogene locus. The CDR3 extends over 19 amino acids.